This is a list of T cell receptor beta chains from one sample in a study of tumor-infiltrating lymphocytes in oesophageal squamous cell carcinoma. TCRdb re-analysed the PCR reads in MiXCR, keeping a single row per CDR3 protein. This table holds under 20,000 distinct CDR3 sequences, under 40% found once. The source material was blood. These receptors came from a male donor with esophageal squamous cell carcinoma. The CDR3 runs from the conserved cysteine through the conserved F or W. The order of the fields is D gene, clone size, V gene, J gene, CDR3 protein, CDR3 DNA. The D gene is left open where the match is weak. Clone sizes are given selectively: once, few, many, or a class where the clone is expanded.

D: .
size: few
V: TRBV4-1
J: TRBJ1-3
CDR3: CASSQARFWGRLDTSGNTIYF
DNA: TGCGCCAGCAGCCAAGCCAGGTTCTGGGGACGACTAGATACCTCTGGAAACACCATATATTTT

D: .
size: .
V: TRBV7-6
J: TRBJ2-5
CDR3: CASSLSGEETQYF
DNA: TGTGCTAGCAGCTTATCAGGGGAAGAGACCCAGTACTTC

D: .
size: .
V: TRBV7-4
J: TRBJ2-1
CDR3: CASSPQVDGNEQFF
DNA: TGTGCCAGCAGCCCACAGGTTGACGGCAATGAGCAGTTCTTC

D: .
size: medium-sized
V: TRBV7-9
J: TRBJ2-7
CDR3: CASSFYDGYEQYF
DNA: TGTGCCAGCAGCTTTTATGACGGGTACGAGCAGTACTTC

D: TRBD2
size: medium-sized
V: TRBV6-1
J: TRBJ2-5
CDR3: CASRKLAGGNQETQYF
DNA: TGTGCCAGCAGAAAACTAGCGGGGGGAAACCAAGAGACCCAGTACTTC

D: .
size: many
V: TRBV11-2
J: TRBJ2-3
CDR3: CASSPRDLPWDTQYF
DNA: TGTGCCAGCAGCCCCAGGGACTTGCCCTGGGATACGCAGTATTTT

D: TRBD1
size: many
V: TRBV4-2
J: TRBJ1-5
CDR3: CASSQEGTGKQPQHF
DNA: TGTGCCAGCAGCCAAGAAGGGACAGGGAAGCAGCCCCAGCATTTT

D: TRBD1
size: few
V: TRBV9
J: TRBJ1-4
CDR3: CASSATGAPWEKLFF
DNA: TGTGCCAGCAGCGCAACAGGGGCCCCGTGGGAAAAACTGTTTTTT

D: .
size: .
V: TRBV7-3
J: TRBJ2-1
CDR3: CASSITRDTRANEQFF
DNA: TGTGCCAGCAGCATCACCCGGGACACTAGAGCCAATGAGCAGTTCTTC

D: .
size: few
V: TRBV12-5
J: TRBJ2-5
CDR3: CASGFQGGRYQETQYF
DNA: TGTGCTAGTGGTTTTCAGGGGGGGAGGTACCAAGAGACCCAGTACTTC

D: .
size: once
V: TRBV7-6
J: TRBJ2-2
CDR3: CASGRGGVTGELFF
DNA: TGTGCCAGCGGGCGCGGGGGCGTAACCGGGGAGCTGTTTTTT

D: .
size: many
V: TRBV18
J: TRBJ2-7
CDR3: CASSPQSEGFEQYF
DNA: TGTGCCAGCTCACCACAGTCAGAGGGTTTCGAGCAGTACTTC

D: .
size: many
V: TRBV5-1
J: TRBJ2-7
CDR3: CASSKIPGESIEQYF
DNA: TGCGCCAGCAGCAAGATCCCAGGGGAAAGTATCGAGCAGTACTTC

D: .
size: many
V: TRBV11-2
J: TRBJ2-7
CDR3: CASSLDRASASYEQYF
DNA: TGTGCCAGCAGCTTAGATCGGGCTAGCGCATCGTACGAGCAGTACTTC

D: TRBD2
size: many
V: TRBV6-1
J: TRBJ2-7
CDR3: CASKNGLAGGPSYEQYF
DNA: TGTGCCAGCAAAAACGGGCTAGCGGGAGGGCCTTCCTACGAGCAGTACTTC

D: .
size: medium-sized
V: TRBV6-6
J: TRBJ2-6
CDR3: CASSYGAGIAGANVLTF
DNA: TGTGCCAGCAGTTACGGCGCAGGTATAGCTGGGGCCAACGTCCTGACTTTC

D: TRBD1
size: many
V: TRBV28
J: TRBJ1-2
CDR3: CASSLLQGDGYTF
DNA: TGTGCCAGCAGTTTATTACAGGGGGATGGCTACACCTTC

D: .
size: many
V: TRBV5-1
J: TRBJ1-5
CDR3: CASSLGSGDQPQHF
DNA: TGCGCCAGCAGCTTGGGATCCGGGGATCAGCCCCAGCATTTT

D: TRBD1
size: few
V: TRBV9
J: TRBJ1-4
CDR3: CASSATTGANEKLFF
DNA: TGTGCCAGCAGCGCTACGACAGGGGCAAATGAAAAACTGTTTTTT

D: .
size: .
V: TRBV7-2
J: TRBJ2-3
CDR3: CASREDNTDTQYF
DNA: TGTGCCAGCAGAGAAGACAACACAGATACGCAGTATTTT

D: .
size: many
V: TRBV19
J: TRBJ1-2
CDR3: CASGRGYTF
DNA: TGTGCCAGTGGACGTGGCTACACCTTC

D: TRBD1
size: .
V: TRBV7-8
J: TRBJ2-5
CDR3: CASSNNRGETQYF
DNA: TGTGCCAGCAGCAACAACAGGGGAGAGACCCAGTACTTC

D: .
size: few
V: TRBV2
J: TRBJ2-7
CDR3: CASRAEAEQYF
DNA: TGTGCCAGCAGGGCTGAAGCCGAGCAGTACTTC

D: .
size: few
V: TRBV5-1
J: TRBJ2-2
CDR3: CASSPLAGTTGELFF
DNA: TGCGCCAGCAGTCCTTTGGCCGGGACTACCGGGGAGCTGTTTTTT

D: .
size: once
V: TRBV28
J: TRBJ2-1
CDR3: CASSLGGEGGSYNEQFF
DNA: TGTGCCAGCAGTTTGGGGGGGGAGGGGGGCTCCTACAATGAGCAGTTCTTC

D: TRBD1
size: many
V: TRBV2
J: TRBJ1-5
CDR3: CASSGTGGNQPQHF
DNA: TGTGCCAGCAGCGGGACAGGGGGCAATCAGCCCCAGCATTTT

D: .
size: .
V: TRBV6-1
J: TRBJ2-1
CDR3: CASGERSSYNEQFF
DNA: TGTGCCAGCGGGGAGCGGAGCTCCTACAATGAGCAGTTCTTC

D: .
size: .
V: TRBV20-1
J: TRBJ2-4
CDR3: CSAPTWGDTQYF
DNA: TGCAGTGCGCCTACCTGGGGAGATACGCAGTACTTC

D: TRBD2
size: .
V: TRBV7-2
J: TRBJ2-1
CDR3: CASSLFYAGVTNEQFF
DNA: TGTGCCAGCAGCTTATTTTATGCGGGAGTTACCAATGAGCAGTTCTTC

D: .
size: few
V: TRBV20-1
J: TRBJ2-1
CDR3: CSARDGSRSSYNEQFF
DNA: TGCAGTGCTAGAGATGGTTCGAGAAGCTCCTACAATGAGCAGTTCTTC

D: TRBD2
size: many
V: TRBV18
J: TRBJ2-5
CDR3: CASSPPRASGAETQYF
DNA: TGTGCCAGCTCACCACCCAGGGCTAGCGGGGCGGAGACCCAGTACTTC

D: TRBD2
size: few
V: TRBV7-2
J: TRBJ2-1
CDR3: CASSSTGTSYNEQFF
DNA: TGTGCCAGCAGCTCCACCGGGACTAGCTACAATGAGCAGTTCTTC

D: TRBD1
size: .
V: TRBV6-1
J: TRBJ2-5
CDR3: CASSFRTGQGGETQYF
DNA: TGTGCCAGCAGTTTTCGAACGGGACAGGGCGGAGAGACCCAGTACTTC

D: TRBD2
size: many
V: TRBV5-1
J: TRBJ2-5
CDR3: CASSLVPAGGPGEQYF
DNA: TGCGCCAGCAGCTTGGTTCCAGCGGGAGGGCCGGGGGAGCAGTACTTC

D: .
size: .
V: TRBV7-2
J: TRBJ1-1
CDR3: CASSLTLGGQNEAFF
DNA: TGTGCCAGCAGCTTAACGCTGGGGGGCCAGAATGAAGCTTTCTTT

D: .
size: many
V: TRBV4-1
J: TRBJ2-3
CDR3: CASSQDGQHGDTQYF
DNA: TGCGCCAGCAGCCAAGATGGCCAACACGGAGATACGCAGTATTTT

D: .
size: few
V: TRBV20-1
J: TRBJ2-7
CDR3: CSARGQRGAAYEQYF
DNA: TGCAGTGCTAGGGGCCAAAGGGGGGCGGCCTACGAGCAGTACTTC

D: .
size: medium-sized
V: TRBV11-1
J: TRBJ2-3
CDR3: CASSLRQLRATQYF
DNA: TGTGCCAGCAGCTTACGACAGCTTAGAGCTACGCAGTATTTT

D: .
size: once
V: TRBV7-3
J: TRBJ2-5
CDR3: CASSLMAGKDSPLHF
DNA: TGTGCCAGCAGCTTAATGGCAGGGAAGGATTCACCCCTCCACTTC

D: .
size: once
V: TRBV20-1
J: TRBJ2-2
CDR3: CSASKAAGELFF
DNA: TGCAGTGCTAGCAAAGCAGCCGGGGAGCTGTTTTTT

D: .
size: many
V: TRBV5-1
J: TRBJ1-1
CDR3: CASSFTREGTEAFF
DNA: TGCGCCAGCAGCTTTACCAGGGAGGGCACTGAAGCTTTCTTT

D: TRBD2
size: .
V: TRBV10-1
J: TRBJ2-4
CDR3: CASIVGLADTGELYF
DNA: TGCGCCAGCATCGTGGGACTAGCTGACACCGGGGAGCTGTACTTC

D: TRBD2
size: many
V: TRBV27
J: TRBJ2-1
CDR3: CASRVGVAGWVNEQFF
DNA: TGTGCCAGCAGGGTTGGGGTAGCGGGATGGGTCAATGAGCAGTTCTTC

D: .
size: few
V: TRBV7-6
J: TRBJ1-5
CDR3: CASSLAETRRSNQPQHF
DNA: TGTGCCAGCAGCTTAGCCGAAACAAGAAGATCCAATCAGCCCCAGCATTTT

D: TRBD2
size: once
V: TRBV12-3/TRBV12-4
J: TRBJ2-3
CDR3: CASSFSGRGDTQYF
DNA: TGTGCCAGCAGTTTCAGCGGGAGGGGGGATACGCAGTATTTT

D: TRBD2
size: few
V: TRBV7-2
J: TRBJ2-7
CDR3: CASSTRTSGYNEQYF
DNA: TGTGCCAGCAGCACCCGGACTAGCGGGTACAATGAGCAGTACTTC

D: .
size: many
V: TRBV10-3
J: TRBJ1-2
CDR3: CATGLGPYGYTF
DNA: TGTGCCACTGGGTTAGGCCCCTATGGCTACACCTTC

D: TRBD2
size: medium-sized
V: TRBV12-3/TRBV12-4
J: TRBJ2-5
CDR3: CASSTGTSAFQYQETQYF
DNA: TGTGCCAGCAGTACCGGGACTAGCGCATTTCAGTACCAAGAGACCCAGTACTTC

D: .
size: few
V: TRBV27
J: TRBJ2-7
CDR3: CASSLVPSSYNEQYF
DNA: TGTGCCAGCAGCCTGGTACCTAGCTCCTACAATGAGCAGTACTTC

D: .
size: few
V: TRBV13
J: TRBJ2-3
CDR3: CASTPPGPGDTQYF
DNA: TGTGCCAGCACCCCTCCCGGGCCGGGAGATACGCAGTATTTT

D: .
size: medium-sized
V: TRBV7-9
J: TRBJ2-5
CDR3: CASRTQGAGETQYF
DNA: TGTGCCAGCAGAACACAGGGTGCGGGGGAGACCCAGTACTTC

D: .
size: many
V: TRBV5-1
J: TRBJ2-3
CDR3: CASSLQTTGTDTQYF
DNA: TGCGCCAGCAGCTTGCAAACAACGGGCACAGATACGCAGTATTTT

D: .
size: .
V: TRBV7-4
J: TRBJ2-2
CDR3: CASSLSGKYTGELFF
DNA: TGTGCCAGCAGCTTATCAGGGAAGTATACCGGGGAGCTGTTTTTT